The 20 T cell receptor beta chains in this list originate from one sample, sequenced in a study of regulatory T cells in long-lasting Graves disease. iRepertoire HTBI primers and Arm-PCR of CDR3 regions built TCR beta libraries. From the multiplex PCR reads, TCRdb called clonotypes with MiXCR, one entry per CDR3 protein. The profile shows over 350,000 distinct CDR3 sequences, 14% to 15% of them singletons. Time point specified: newly diagnosed GD, antithyroid drugs for less than 3 months. Isolated PBMC RNA provided the starting material for the TCR library. A further study also used this sample, focusing on T cells in Graves' hyperthyroidism and ophthalmopathy.

Source: peripheral blood mononuclear cells (PBMCs), taken at new diagnosis, from a patient treated with antithyroid drugs. The receptor source for this set is a woman aged 35 to 49 with Graves disease.

Ten or more counts support this clonotype. The chain couples TRBV28 to TRBJ1-2; no reliable D call. The germline V gene has CDR1 MDHEN and CDR2 SYDVKM. V lost 2 bases, J lost 6 bases, and 16 bases lay in between. The CDR3 runs to 15 residues. The CDR3 bases are TGTGCCAGCAGTTTAGAAACTAGGGCTTGGGATGGCTACACCTTC. This translates into CASSLETRAWDGYTF.

This clonotype was seen at least ten times. The genes are TRBV18 and TRBJ1-1; 7 nucleotides agree with TRBD1. Per the germline V gene, CDR1 is KGHSH and CDR2 is LQKENI. Losses at the gene ends were 6 bases for V and 1 base for J; bases not matched to a gene: 8. The CDR3 runs 15 residues. CDR3 sequence reads: CASSRDRSSNTEAFF. The CDR3, as DNA: TGTGCCAGCTCGCGGGACAGAAGTTCGAACACTGAAGCTTTCTTT.

The chain links TRBV27 to TRBJ1-2; perhaps TRBD1 as D (6 bases). Trimming left V 6 bases short and J 3 bases short, with 17 bases between. CDR1 and CDR2 from the germline V gene are MNHEY and SMNVEV (reference sequence). This CDR3 has 15 amino acids. As DNA, the CDR3 is TGTGCCAGCAGGTACACAGGGAGGAGAGACTATGGCTACACCTTC. Its protein is CASRYTGRRDYGYTF.

V usage is TRBV4-3 and J usage is TRBJ2-3, with TRBD1 identical over 8 bases. This CDR3 is built from 16 residues. CDR1 and CDR2 from the germline V gene are LGHNA and YSLEER. V dropped 3 bases and J dropped 4; count of bases not matched to a gene: 9. CDR3 loop: CASSHSSDRGADTQYF. The CDR3 DNA reads TGCGCCAGCAGCCACAGCAGCGACAGGGGTGCAGATACGCAGTATTTT.

This clonotype was counted between two and nine times. The chain is built from TRBV5-1 and TRBJ2-1, with D possibly TRBD2 on 5 matching bases. V gave up 4 bases and J gave up 5 bases, with 16 bases separating them. The CDR3 spans 15 residues. Germline lookup yields CDR1 SGHRS and CDR2 YFSETQ. This CDR3 reads CASSLAGRRDNEQFF. The CDR3 DNA reads as TGCGCCAGCAGCCTCGCGGGCAGGAGAGACAATGAGCAGTTCTTC.

In its sample, this clonotype was seen many times. V and J are TRBV28 and TRBJ2-7; 7 nucleotides line up with TRBD2. Losses at the gene ends were 5 bases for V and 4 bases for J; bases not matched to a gene: 8. Germline V gene data show CDR1 as MDHEN and CDR2 as SYDVKM. The CDR3 covers 14 residues. The CDR3 loop reads CASSPSGGEYEQYF. DNA for the CDR3: TGTGCCAGCAGTCCCTCGGGGGGTGAATACGAGCAGTACTTC.

This clonotype was detected many times. The chain combines TRBV28 with TRBJ1-1; D is undetermined. CDR1 is MDHEN and CDR2 is SYDVKM in the germline V gene. The CDR3 has 13 residues. V gave up 6 bases and J gave up 0 bases, with 8 bases separating them. The DNA for the CDR3 is TGTGCCAGCAGCTCAAATATGAACACTGAAGCTTTCTTT. Its translation: CASSSNMNTEAFF.

This clonotype was counted between two and nine times. This chain joins TRBV4-1 and TRBJ1-4, with D hard to call. The germline CDR1 and CDR2 sequences are MGHRA and YSYEKL. Trimming took off 1 base at V and 8 bases at J, with 11 bases between the two ends. The CDR3 covers 14 residues. The CDR3 nucleotides read TGCGCCAGCAGCCAAGGGGAGGGCTGGGAAAAACTGTTTTTT. Encoded protein: CASSQGEGWEKLFF.

There are many counts of this clonotype. The rearrangement links TRBV12-3 or TRBV12-4 to TRBJ2-3, with 9 bases fitting TRBD2. The CDR3 sequence is 17 residues long. The V segment lost 7 bases and the J segment 4 bases; nucleotides outside the gene matches: 15. This CDR3 is CASIKTSGFERADTQYF. In DNA, the CDR3 is TGTGCCAGCATCAAAACTAGCGGGTTCGAACGGGCAGATACGCAGTATTTT.

The chain employs TRBV19 and TRBJ2-2; TRBD2 matches at 8 bases. Germline values: CDR1 LNHDA, CDR2 SQIVND (reference sequence). V shed 7 bases, J shed 4 bases, and the junction held 11 bases outside the gene matches. The CDR3 contains 16 residues. The CDR3 loop is CASTSQRERSTGELFF. The DNA of the CDR3 is TGTGCCAGTACCAGCCAGCGGGAGAGAAGCACCGGGGAGCTGTTTTTT.

This clonotype was found many times. The genes are TRBV6-5 and TRBJ2-7; TRBD1 matches 12 bases. Germline trimming cut 4 bases from V and 7 bases from J; bases unmatched to any gene: 8. This CDR3 is built from 15 residues. Germline V gene sequence: CDR1 MNHEY, CDR2 SVGAGI. CDR3 coding DNA: TGTGCCAGCAGTTTTCAGGGGGACAGGGGGCATGAGCAGTACTTC. It encodes CASSFQGDRGHEQYF.

This clonotype was recorded at least ten times. The chain has TRBV28 and TRBJ2-7; TRBD1 matches at 8 bases. CDR1 is MDHEN, CDR2 SYDVKM, per germline. V trimming: 7 bases; J trimming: 0 bases; junction bases outside the gene matches: 5. The CDR3 has 14 amino acids. The CDR3 DNA reads as TGTGCCAGCAAGGGACAGGAAAGCTCCTACGAGCAGTACTTC. Residues: CASKGQESSYEQYF.

The rearrangement links TRBV10-2 to TRBJ1-1; TRBD1 might be the D (5 bases). Trimming took 3 bases from V and 3 from J, leaving 11 bases between them. In germline, CDR1 is WSHSY, CDR2 SAAADI. CDR3 length: 14 residues. The CDR3 DNA sequence: TGCGCCAGCAGTGATGGGGGGGAGGACACTGAAGCTTTCTTT. As protein: CASSDGGEDTEAFF.

This clonotype was detected a few times. Being one base from a much bigger clone, this may be a read error. Because it lacks the conserved phenylalanine or tryptophan at the end, this CDR3 is likely a read error. V is TRBV12-3 or TRBV12-4 and J is TRBJ2-5; 11 nucleotides agree with TRBD2. This CDR3 comprises 15 residues. J lost 3 bases, V lost 4 bases, and 4 bases had no gene match. The CDR3, as DNA: TGTGCCAGCAGTTCCCCGACTAGCGGGAAAGAGACCCAGTACTCC. It encodes CASSSPTSGKETQYS.

At least ten counts were recorded for this clonotype. The chain carries TRBV6-2 or TRBV6-3 and TRBJ2-2; D is perhaps TRBD2 (6 bases). CDR1 MNHEY and CDR2 SVGEGT come from the germline V gene. Trimming cost V 2 bases and J 2 bases, with 12 bases left between them. The CDR3 is made up of 16 amino acids. Here the CDR3 DNA reads TGTGCCAGCAGTTACGGTCGCGGGATTAACACCGGGGAGCTGTTTTTT. Protein sequence: CASSYGRGINTGELFF.

Points on this clonotype: The final CDR3 position lacks the conserved phenylalanine or tryptophan, pointing to a likely read error. This chain uses TRBV28 with TRBJ2-5; D may be TRBD2 (5 bases). The CDR3 has 13 amino acids. CDR1 and CDR2 (germline): MDHEN, SYDVKM. V was cut by 6 bases and J by 1 base, with 9 bases left in between. This CDR3 reads CASRKRSQETQYS. CDR3 DNA sequence: TGTGCCAGCAGAAAGCGGTCCCAAGAGACCCAGTACTCC.

V gene TRBV7-9 combines with J gene TRBJ1-1; TRBD1 is a possible D gene (5 bases). The CDR3 totals 18 residues. The ends were cut back, 1 base at V and 0 bases at J, with 18 bases in the middle. The germline V gene has CDR1 SEHNR and CDR2 FQNEAQ (reference sequence). The CDR3 sequence: CASSLGGGGDRLNTEAFF. As DNA, the CDR3 is TGTGCCAGCAGCTTAGGGGGGGGGGGGGATCGGCTGAACACTGAAGCTTTCTTT.

The chain recombines TRBV6-7 with TRBJ2-1, with no clear D. TRBV6-7 is an ORF, and what it does is uncertain. Trimming shortened V by 1 base and J by 1 base, and 8 bases separated the two germline ends. The CDR3 has 15 residues. The CDR3 spells CASSYWRISYNEQFF. As DNA, the CDR3 is TGTGCCAGCAGTTACTGGCGGATTTCCTACAATGAGCAGTTCTTC.

Many counts were recorded for this clonotype. V gene TRBV11-2 combines with J gene TRBJ1-1, with D maybe TRBD1 (5 bases). Germline V lookup: CDR1 SGHAT, CDR2 FQNNGV. CDR3 length equals 12 residues. Trimming stripped 3 bases from V and 12 bases from J, with 14 bases between. The CDR3 here is CASSFSGRETFF. For the CDR3, the DNA is TGTGCCAGCAGCTTCTCGGGCAGGGAGACTTTCTTT.

This clonotype was detected many times. The CDR3: CASSLTPGEAYNEQFF. CDR3 sequence (DNA): TGTGCCAGCAGTTTGACCCCAGGGGAGGCCTACAATGAGCAGTTCTTC. The chain joins TRBV12-3 or TRBV12-4 to TRBJ2-1, with D perhaps being TRBD1 or TRBD2 (6 bases each). This CDR3 has 16 amino acids. Trimming cost V 3 bases and J 2 bases, with 14 bases left between them.